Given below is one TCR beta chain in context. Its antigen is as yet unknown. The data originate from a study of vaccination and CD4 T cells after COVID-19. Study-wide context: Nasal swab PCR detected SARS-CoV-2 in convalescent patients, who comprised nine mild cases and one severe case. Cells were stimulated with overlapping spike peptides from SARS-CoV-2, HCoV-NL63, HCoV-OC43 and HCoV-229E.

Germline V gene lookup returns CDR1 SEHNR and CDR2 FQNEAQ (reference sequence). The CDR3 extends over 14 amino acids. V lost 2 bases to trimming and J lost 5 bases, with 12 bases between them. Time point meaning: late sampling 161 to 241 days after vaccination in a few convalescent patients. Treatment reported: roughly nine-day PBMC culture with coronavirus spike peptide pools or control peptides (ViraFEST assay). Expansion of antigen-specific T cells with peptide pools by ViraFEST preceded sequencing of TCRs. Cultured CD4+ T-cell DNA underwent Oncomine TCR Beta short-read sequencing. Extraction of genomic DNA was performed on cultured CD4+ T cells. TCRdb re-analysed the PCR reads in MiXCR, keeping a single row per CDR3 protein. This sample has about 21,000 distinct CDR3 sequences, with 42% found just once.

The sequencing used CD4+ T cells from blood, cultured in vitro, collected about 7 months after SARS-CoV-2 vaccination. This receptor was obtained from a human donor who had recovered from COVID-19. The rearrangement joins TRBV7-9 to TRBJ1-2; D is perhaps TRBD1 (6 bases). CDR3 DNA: TGTGCCAGCAGCTTAATGGGGGGCTCTTATGGCTACACCTTC. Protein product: CASSLMGGSYGYTF.